Sequencing of this T cell receptor beta chain was carried out in a study of OX40 agonist ivuxolimab in advanced cancers. Study as a whole: Intravenous ivuxolimab at 0.01 to 10 mg/kg was given to patients every 2 weeks.

The trim removed 3 bases at V and 7 bases at J, leaving 5 bases unmatched. Germline values: CDR1 SGHTA, CDR2 FQGNSA. The CDR3 runs to 17 residues. Prior autoimmune disease or systemic immunosuppression barred patients. Concerning this clone: Its target is not known.

Study observations and caveats: Antigen targets of the expanded peripheral T cells went undetermined. Dose levels from 0.1 to 3.0 mg/kg saw CD4+ and CD8+ blood T cells expand clonally by week 6.

Method: immunoSEQ multiplex PCR; TCRdb's copy keeps in-frame clones and lacks some. The sample contains around 25,000 clones, more than 80% of which appear only once. This chain joins TRBV7-2 and TRBJ2-2, with 16 bases fitting TRBD2. The receptor comes from an adult with an advanced solid tumor such as melanoma, head and neck, liver or kidney cancer. The material was CD4+ or CD8+ T cells sorted from blood, obtained in a trial of the OX40 agonist ivuxolimab. The DNA of the CDR3 is TGTGCCAGCAGCTTCCCGGGACTAGCGGGGGGGCACGGGGAGCTGTTTTTT. Residues: CASSFPGLAGGHGELFF.